This T cell receptor (beta chain) was profiled in a study of cytomegalovirus exposure and HLA in healthy donors. Across the whole study: Out of about 190 million T cells, an earlier analysis found around 120 million unique TCR beta sequences in total.

A word on this clone: Antigen: not known.

The CDR3 loop spans 15 amino acids. Germline V gene data show CDR1 as SEHNR and CDR2 as FQNEAQ (reference sequence). Trimming removed 5 bases at V and 0 bases at J, with 11 bases between. PCR employed 60 Vbeta and 13 Jbeta primers. The method was immunoSEQ multiplex PCR; TCRdb's version includes in-frame clones alone and lacks a portion of them. The sample has some 200,000 clones, roughly 78% seen once; the top ten hold more than 1.5%. Study outcomes and limitations: Information on immune exposure was restricted to one variable (CMV serostatus). In a later analysis, 15,000 to 20,000 TCR beta sequences were associated with HLA alleles at 0.05 false discovery rate. Per published accounts, TCR beta sequences correctly predicted the HLA-A and HLA-B alleles of most subjects.

Material: PBMCs. The rearrangement uses TRBV7-9 and TRBJ2-4; D gene ambiguous. This sequence was found in a girl aged 5 to 17 in good health and CMV-seropositive. CDR3 in DNA: TGTGCCAGCAGCGATCAATTAGTAGCCAAAAACATTCAGTACTTC. It is translated as CASSDQLVAKNIQYF.